This T cell receptor beta chain appears in the sequencing data of a study of blood T cell repertoires in COVID-19. Overall study context: The United States, Italy and Spain provided the acute and convalescent COVID-19 samples. PBMCs, B-cell-depleted T cells, or T cells provided the cDNA or gDNA that made up the material.

CDR3 size: 19 residues. The V end was cut by 3 bases, the J end by 2 bases, with 20 bases between. Original methodology: Estimates of nucleated cell counts were drawn from the amplification of reference gene primers. Assay: immunoSEQ multiplex PCR; the TCRdb copy retains only in-frame clones and omits some. D and trimming were read from the DNA, whereas the V and J calls and clone size are those reported in that table. This table has 70,000 to 95,000 clones, 80% appearing once. This chain joins TRBV6-7 and TRBJ2-6; no reliable D call. TRBV6-7 is labeled an ORF, and its function is uncertain. The sample was peripheral blood. This receptor was obtained from a woman aged 40 to 50 with active or convalescent COVID-19. CDR3 region: CASSYGSGSKEPGANVLTF. The CDR3, as DNA: TGTGCCAGCAGTTATGGCTCCGGGTCTAAAGAACCTGGGGCCAACGTCCTGACTTTC.